A single sample gave rise to the 10 T cell receptor beta chains below, sequenced in a study of T cells in Graves' hyperthyroidism and ophthalmopathy. Amplified TCR beta CDR3 regions derived from RNA transcripts. Initially, a first-round RT-PCR of the TCR CDR3 employed the HTBI primer set. TCRdb processed the multiplex PCR reads anew with MiXCR; each CDR3 protein has one entry. The sample has about 350,000 distinct CDR3 sequences; around 18% are singletons. Input material: blood. The origin of the receptors is a woman aged 40 to 50 with Graves' ophthalmopathy.

This clonotype was recorded many times. The chain carries TRBV5-5 and TRBJ2-4, with D maybe TRBD2 (6 bases). The CDR3 contains 15 residues. Germline values: CDR1 SGHKS, CDR2 YYEKEE (reference sequence). Trimming took 3 bases from V and 11 from J, leaving 21 bases between them. The DNA of the CDR3 is TGTGCCAGCAGCTCCCCGGGACTCGCCGGGGTGGTTCAGTACTTC. It yields the protein CASSSPGLAGVVQYF.

In this sample, this clonotype turned up many times. The rearrangement uses TRBV10-3 and TRBJ2-7; 9 nucleotides align to TRBD2. The CDR3 consists of 14 residues. Losses at the gene ends were 4 bases for V and 2 bases for J; bases not matched to a gene: 3. Per the germline V gene, CDR1 is ENHRY and CDR2 is SYGVKD. This chain's CDR3 is CAISGLAGTYEQYF. DNA for the CDR3: TGTGCCATCAGTGGCCTAGCGGGGACCTACGAGCAGTACTTC.

In its sample, this clonotype was seen many times. The J gene is TRBJ1-1, the V gene TRBV12-3 or TRBV12-4; perhaps TRBD1 as D (5 bases). Trimming took off 2 bases at V and 6 bases at J, with 10 bases between the two ends. The CDR3 extends over 13 amino acids. CDR3 in amino acids: CASSLKGYAEAFF. CDR3 nucleotides: TGTGCCAGCAGTTTAAAGGGGTACGCTGAAGCTTTCTTT.

This clonotype was recorded many times. The chain recombines TRBV11-2 with TRBJ2-7; D unresolved. Germline V lookup: CDR1 SGHAT, CDR2 FQNNGV. The V end lost 1 base, the J end lost 0 bases, and 7 bases lay between the germline ends. The CDR3 totals 14 residues. CDR3 nucleotides: TGTGCCAGCAGCTTAGCCCGCGGCTCCTACGAGCAGTACTTC. This gives the protein CASSLARGSYEQYF.

The chain couples TRBV29-1 to TRBJ2-7; 9 bases line up with TRBD1. V was pared by 4 bases and J by 5 bases, with 3 bases of the junction left unmatched. From germline, CDR1 is SQVTM and CDR2 ANQGSEA. The length of the CDR3 is 12 residues. The CDR3 spells CSVGGQGDEQYF. The CDR3 DNA reads TGCAGCGTTGGGGGACAGGGTGACGAGCAGTACTTC.

This clonotype was seen ten or more times. The V call is TRBV5-1, the J call TRBJ2-5; TRBD1 agrees at 9 bases. V lost 3 bases, J lost 5 bases, and 8 bases stayed unmatched. CDR1 and CDR2 from the germline V gene are SGHRS and YFSETQ. The CDR3 contains 15 residues. CDR3 residues: CASSSSGTGQETQYF. CDR3 DNA sequence: TGCGCCAGCAGCTCGTCCGGGACAGGGCAGGAGACCCAGTACTTC.

This clonotype came up many times. This sequence joins TRBV11-2 and TRBJ2-7; TRBD1 or TRBD2 may be the D gene (5 bases each). V was trimmed by 1 base and J by 6 bases, leaving 10 bases between them. The CDR3 is 13 residues long. In germline, CDR1 is SGHAT, CDR2 FQNNGV. CDR3 sequence: CASSLGRGTEQYF. CDR3 bases: TGTGCCAGCAGCTTAGGCCGTGGGACCGAGCAGTACTTC.

This clonotype has a count of ten or more. The genes are TRBV6-4 and TRBJ1-1; unclear D gene. CDR1 is MRHNA and CDR2 is SNTAGT in the germline V gene. V gave up 7 bases and J gave up 8 bases, with 11 bases separating them. The CDR3 runs to 11 residues. Here the CDR3 reads CASTNGREAFF. The CDR3 coding sequence is TGTGCCAGCACCAATGGCAGAGAAGCTTTCTTT.

In its sample, this clonotype was seen many times. The chain links TRBV30 to TRBJ1-5, with a possible D match to TRBD1 (5 bases). The CDR3 has 15 amino acids. The germline V and J ends were trimmed by 1 base and 1 base, with 11 bases remaining between them. Germline V gene lookup returns CDR1 GTSNPN and CDR2 SVGIG (reference sequence). The CDR3 region has the DNA TGTGCCTGGAGTGGGCCGGGACCGAGCAATCAGCCCCAGCATTTT. Translating gives CAWSGPGPSNQPQHF. Based on the CDR3 plus reference TRBV30 and TRBJ1-5, the full variable domain is SQTIHQWPATLVQPVGSPLSLECTVEGTSNPNLYWYRQAAGRGLQLLFYSVGIGQISSEVPQNLSASRPQDRQFILSSKKLLLSDSGFYLCAWSGPGPSNQPQHFGDGTRLSIL.

This clonotype showed up many times. The chain is built from TRBV7-9 and TRBJ2-5; 7 bases line up with TRBD2. After removal of 0 bases from V and 2 bases from J, the junction contained 9 bases not matched to a gene. CDR3 length equals 17 residues. In germline, CDR1 is SEHNR, CDR2 FQNEAQ (reference sequence). CDR3 region: CASSLATASGLQETQYF. CDR3 coding DNA: TGTGCCAGCAGCTTAGCGACGGCTAGCGGCCTACAAGAGACCCAGTACTTC.